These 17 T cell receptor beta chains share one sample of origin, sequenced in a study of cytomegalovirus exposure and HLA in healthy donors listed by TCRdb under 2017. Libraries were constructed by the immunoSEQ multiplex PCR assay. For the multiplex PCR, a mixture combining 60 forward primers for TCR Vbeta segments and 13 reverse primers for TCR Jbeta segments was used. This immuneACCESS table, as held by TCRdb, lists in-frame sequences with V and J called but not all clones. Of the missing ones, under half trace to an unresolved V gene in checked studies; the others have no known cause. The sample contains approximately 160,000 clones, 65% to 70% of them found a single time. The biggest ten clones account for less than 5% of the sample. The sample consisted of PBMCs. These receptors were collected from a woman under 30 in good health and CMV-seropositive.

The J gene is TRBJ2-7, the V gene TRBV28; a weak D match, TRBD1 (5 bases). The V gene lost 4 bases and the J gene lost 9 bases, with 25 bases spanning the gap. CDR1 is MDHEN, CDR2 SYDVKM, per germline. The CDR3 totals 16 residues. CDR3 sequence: CASSSPRQESRVVQYF. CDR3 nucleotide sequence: TGTGCCAGCAGTTCTCCCCGGCAGGAGTCCAGGGTAGTGCAGTACTTC.

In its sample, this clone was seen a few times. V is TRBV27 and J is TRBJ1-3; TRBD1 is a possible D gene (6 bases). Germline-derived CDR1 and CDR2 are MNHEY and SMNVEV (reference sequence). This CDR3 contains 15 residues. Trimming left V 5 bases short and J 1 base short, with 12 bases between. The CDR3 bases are TGTGCCAGCAGTCCCCAGGGGTTATCTGGAAACACCATATATTTT. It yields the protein CASSPQGLSGNTIYF.

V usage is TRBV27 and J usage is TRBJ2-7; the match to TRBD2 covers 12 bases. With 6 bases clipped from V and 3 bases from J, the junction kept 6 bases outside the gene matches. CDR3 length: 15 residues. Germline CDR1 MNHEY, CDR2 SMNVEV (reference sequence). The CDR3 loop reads CASRLSSGRDYEQYF. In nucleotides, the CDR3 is TGTGCCAGCAGGCTGTCTAGCGGGAGGGACTACGAGCAGTACTTC.

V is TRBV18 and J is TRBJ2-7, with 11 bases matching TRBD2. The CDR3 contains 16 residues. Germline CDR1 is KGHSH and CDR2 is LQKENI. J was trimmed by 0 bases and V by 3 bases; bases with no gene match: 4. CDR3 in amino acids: CASSPLAGGGSYEQYF. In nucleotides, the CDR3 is TGTGCCAGCTCACCCCTAGCGGGGGGCGGCTCCTACGAGCAGTACTTC.

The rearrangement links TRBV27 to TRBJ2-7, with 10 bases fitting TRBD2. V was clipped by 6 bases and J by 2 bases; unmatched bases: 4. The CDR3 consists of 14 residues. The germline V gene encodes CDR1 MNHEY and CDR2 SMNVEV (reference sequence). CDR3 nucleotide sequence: TGTGCCAGCAGGCCCACTAGCGGGGCCTACGAGCAGTACTTC. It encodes CASRPTSGAYEQYF.

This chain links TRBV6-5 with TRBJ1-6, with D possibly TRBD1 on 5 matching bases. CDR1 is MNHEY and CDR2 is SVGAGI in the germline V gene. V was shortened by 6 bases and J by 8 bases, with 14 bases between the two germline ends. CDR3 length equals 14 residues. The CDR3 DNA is TGTGCCAGCAGCCGACAGTATGTTGATTCACCCCTCCACTTT. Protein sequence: CASSRQYVDSPLHF.

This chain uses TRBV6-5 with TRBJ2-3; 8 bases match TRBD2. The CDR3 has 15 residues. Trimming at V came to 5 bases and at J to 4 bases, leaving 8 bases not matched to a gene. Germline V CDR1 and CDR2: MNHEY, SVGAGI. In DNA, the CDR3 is TGTGCCAGCAGTCCCTGGACTAGCAAGGCAGATACGCAGTATTTT. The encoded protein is CASSPWTSKADTQYF.

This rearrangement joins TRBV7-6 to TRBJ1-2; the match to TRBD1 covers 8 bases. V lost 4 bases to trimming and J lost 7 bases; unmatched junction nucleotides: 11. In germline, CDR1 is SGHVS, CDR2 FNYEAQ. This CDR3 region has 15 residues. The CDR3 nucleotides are TGTGCCAGCAGCTCCCAGGGGGCGCGAGGGGCTGGCTACACCTTC. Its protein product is CASSSQGARGAGYTF.

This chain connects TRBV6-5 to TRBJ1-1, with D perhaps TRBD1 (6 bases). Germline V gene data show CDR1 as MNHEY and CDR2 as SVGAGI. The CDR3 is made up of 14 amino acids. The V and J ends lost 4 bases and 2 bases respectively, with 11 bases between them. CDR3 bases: TGTGCCAGCAGTTTGAGGACAGACAACACTGAAGCTTTCTTT. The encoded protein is CASSLRTDNTEAFF.

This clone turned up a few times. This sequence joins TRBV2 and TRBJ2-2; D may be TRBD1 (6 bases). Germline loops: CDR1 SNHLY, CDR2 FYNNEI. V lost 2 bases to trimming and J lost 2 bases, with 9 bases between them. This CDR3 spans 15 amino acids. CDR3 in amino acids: CASSEQGPNTGELFF. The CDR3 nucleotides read TGTGCCAGCAGTGAACAGGGGCCCAACACCGGGGAGCTGTTTTTT.

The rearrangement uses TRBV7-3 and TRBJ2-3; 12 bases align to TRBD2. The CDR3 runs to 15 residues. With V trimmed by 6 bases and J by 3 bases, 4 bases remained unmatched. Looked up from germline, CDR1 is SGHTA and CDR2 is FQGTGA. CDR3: CASRPTSGSTDTQYF. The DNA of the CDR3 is TGTGCCAGCAGACCGACTAGCGGGAGTACAGATACGCAGTATTTT.

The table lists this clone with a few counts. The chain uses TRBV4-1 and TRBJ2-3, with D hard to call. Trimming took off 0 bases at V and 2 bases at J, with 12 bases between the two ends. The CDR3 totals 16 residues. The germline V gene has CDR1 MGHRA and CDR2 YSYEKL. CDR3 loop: CASSQDPVSLTDTQYF. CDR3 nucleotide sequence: TGCGCCAGCAGCCAAGATCCGGTGTCCCTCACAGATACGCAGTATTTT.

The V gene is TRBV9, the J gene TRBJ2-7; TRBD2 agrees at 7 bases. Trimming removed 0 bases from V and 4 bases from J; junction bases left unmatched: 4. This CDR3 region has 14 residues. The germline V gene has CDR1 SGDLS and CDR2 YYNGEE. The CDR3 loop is CASSVGEGRYEQYF. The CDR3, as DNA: TGTGCCAGCAGCGTAGGGGAGGGCCGATACGAGCAGTACTTC.

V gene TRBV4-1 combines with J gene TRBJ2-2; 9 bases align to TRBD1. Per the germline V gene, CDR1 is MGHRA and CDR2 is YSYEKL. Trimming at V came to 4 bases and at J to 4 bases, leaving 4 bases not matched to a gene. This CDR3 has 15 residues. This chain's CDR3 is CASSRGDRATGELFF. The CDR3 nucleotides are TGCGCCAGCAGCCGTGGGGACAGGGCCACCGGGGAGCTGTTTTTT.

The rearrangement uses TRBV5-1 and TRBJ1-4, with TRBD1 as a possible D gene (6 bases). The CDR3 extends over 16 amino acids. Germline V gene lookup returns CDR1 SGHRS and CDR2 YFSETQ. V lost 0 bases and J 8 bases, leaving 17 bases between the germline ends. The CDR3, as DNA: TGCGCCAGCAGCTTGGCCGGTGGCGGGGGCGTAGAAAAACTGTTTTTT. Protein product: CASSLAGGGGVEKLFF.

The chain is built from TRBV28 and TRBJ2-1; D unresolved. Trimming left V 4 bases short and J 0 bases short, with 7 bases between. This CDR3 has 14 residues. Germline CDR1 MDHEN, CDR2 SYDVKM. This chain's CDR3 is CASSSYGSYNEQFF. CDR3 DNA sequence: TGTGCCAGCAGTTCATACGGCTCCTACAATGAGCAGTTCTTC.

CDR3 DNA: TGTGCCAGCAGTTTTAGCGGGACAGGGTCCAATAGGGGCTATGGCTACACCTTC. This gives the protein CASSFSGTGSNRGYGYTF. V is TRBV28 and J is TRBJ1-2; 9 nucleotides line up with TRBD1. Trimming at V came to 3 bases and at J to 4 bases, leaving 15 bases not matched to a gene. Germline CDR1 and CDR2: MDHEN and SYDVKM. This CDR3 has 18 residues.